Presented here are 22 T cell receptor beta chains from one specimen sequenced in a study of blood T cell repertoires in COVID-19. This table comes from immunoSEQ multiplex PCR, and its TCRdb copy is limited to in-frame clones, with some not included. Of some 220,000 clones listed, 84% were seen once; the top ten hold 15% to 20%. Sequenced: peripheral blood. The receptors here all came from a woman older than 75 with active or convalescent COVID-19.

The rearrangement links TRBV19 to TRBJ1-4, with D possibly matching TRBD1 (6 bases). Germline CDR1 LNHDA, CDR2 SQIVND (reference sequence). The ends were cut back, 4 bases at V and 0 bases at J, with 12 bases in the middle. The CDR3 spans 16 residues. The CDR3 loop reads CASSNHRAATNEKLFF. The DNA for the CDR3 is TGTGCCAGTAGTAACCACAGGGCGGCAACTAATGAAAAACTGTTTTTT.

The rearrangement uses TRBV2 and TRBJ2-7, with 7 bases identical to TRBD1. The CDR3 contains 14 residues. Losses at the gene ends were 6 bases for V and 1 base for J; bases not matched to a gene: 6. The germline gives CDR1 SNHLY, CDR2 FYNNEI. CDR3 amino acids: CASRRGGESYEQYF. CDR3 nucleotides: TGTGCCAGCAGGCGAGGGGGCGAGTCCTACGAGCAGTACTTC.

V usage is TRBV5-1 and J usage is TRBJ2-5; 13 positions agree with TRBD2. The V gene's germline CDR1 is SGHRS and CDR2 YFSETQ. The CDR3 has 16 residues. Trimming took 0 bases from V and 2 from J; bases not matched to a gene: 1. The CDR3 sequence: CASSLVLAGGQETQYF. The DNA for the CDR3 is TGCGCCAGCAGCTTGGTACTAGCGGGAGGGCAAGAGACCCAGTACTTC. Full variable domain (remainder filled in from reference TRBV5-1 and TRBJ2-5): KAGVTQTPRYLIKTRGQQVTLSCSPISGHRSVSWYQQTPGQGLQFLFEYFSETQRNKGNFPGRFSGRQFSNSRSEMNVSTLELGDSALYLCASSLVLAGGQETQYFGPGTRLLVL.

The gene calls are TRBV18 and TRBJ2-5, with TRBD1 matching over 12 bases. The J segment lost 4 bases and the V segment lost 0 bases, leaving 6 bases of the junction unmatched. CDR1 and CDR2 (germline): KGHSH, LQKENI. This CDR3 spans 17 amino acids. The CDR3 region has the DNA TGTGCCAGCTCACCACCGGGCCGGGACAGGGGGCCAGAGACCCAGTACTTC. Translation gives CASSPPGRDRGPETQYF.

The V call is TRBV6-1, the J call TRBJ2-1; D may be TRBD2 (6 bases). Trimming took off 3 bases at V and 9 bases at J, with 18 bases between the two ends. This CDR3 region has 15 residues. CDR1 MNHNS and CDR2 SASEGT come from the germline V gene. CDR3 in DNA: TGTGCCAGCAGTGACCCGGGACTCCCGGGAGTTGAGCAGTTCTTC. As protein: CASSDPGLPGVEQFF.

The rearrangement joins TRBV7-8 to TRBJ1-3, with D possibly matching TRBD1 (5 bases). Per germline, CDR1 SGHVS and CDR2 FQNEAQ. Trimming took 1 base from V and 0 from J, leaving 13 bases between them. The CDR3 spans 17 residues. The CDR3 spells CASSLGGVFFSGNTIYF. The CDR3 DNA reads as TGTGCCAGCAGCTTAGGGGGGGTATTCTTCTCTGGAAACACCATATATTTT.

The gene calls are TRBV6-5 and TRBJ2-3; TRBD1 matches 7 bases. With V trimmed by 7 bases and J by 2 bases, 9 bases remained unmatched. The CDR3 totals 15 residues. The V gene's germline CDR1 is MNHEY and CDR2 SVGAGI. DNA for the CDR3: TGTGCCAGCATTCGTGACGGGACAGCCACAGATACGCAGTATTTT. Protein sequence: CASIRDGTATDTQYF.

This clone was detected only once. This chain links TRBV30 with TRBJ2-7; TRBD1 matches 7 bases. Germline CDR1 and CDR2: GTSNPN and SVGIG (reference sequence). This CDR3 contains 13 residues. With V trimmed by 4 bases and J by 1 base, 4 bases remained unmatched. CDR3 loop: CAWTRQGSYEQYF. The CDR3 DNA is TGTGCCTGGACCCGACAGGGATCCTACGAGCAGTACTTC.

This sequence joins TRBV6-5 and TRBJ1-5; D remains ambiguous. CDR1 and CDR2 from the germline V gene are MNHEY and SVGAGI. V was cut by 8 bases and J by 4 bases, with 12 bases left in between. CDR3 length: 13 residues. CDR3 in DNA: TGTGCCAGCGCCCCTGCGAGTAATCAGCCCCAGCATTTT. Translation gives CASAPASNQPQHF.

This clone appeared many times. The CDR3 DNA sequence: TGTGCCAGCAGCCGGGCTAGCGGTGAGGACACCGGGGAGCTGTTTTTT. Translation gives CASSRASGEDTGELFF. The chain employs TRBV4-2 and TRBJ2-2; 7 bases line up with TRBD2. The CDR3 sequence is 16 residues long. After removal of 4 bases from V and 3 bases from J, the junction contained 8 bases not matched to a gene. In germline, CDR1 is LGHNA, CDR2 YNFKEQ.

V is TRBV9 and J is TRBJ2-1, with 9 bases that match TRBD2. This CDR3 has 17 amino acids. V lost 4 bases to trimming and J lost 3 bases; unmatched junction nucleotides: 11. Germline V gene sequence: CDR1 SGDLS, CDR2 YYNGEE. The CDR3 DNA is TGTGCCAGCAGCCCACAAAAGACTAGCGGAGGCTACAATGAGCAGTTCTTC. Encoded protein: CASSPQKTSGGYNEQFF.

This clone was seen ten or more times. The chain carries TRBV7-2 and TRBJ2-5; the D is unclear. The CDR3 is 13 amino acids. Between the trimmed V and J ends, which lost 4 bases and 5 bases, there was a span of 11 bases. In germline, CDR1 is SGHTA, CDR2 FQGNSA. The CDR3 region has the DNA TGTGCCAGCAGCTCCAACCGGTTGGAGACCCAGTACTTC. Encoded protein: CASSSNRLETQYF.

The rearrangement joins TRBV23-1 to TRBJ2-5; D is unclear. TRBV23-1 falls under the ORF class, with uncertain function. The CDR3 totals 15 residues. V dropped 4 bases and J dropped 0 bases, with 12 bases sitting between them. The CDR3 here is CASSPGLPYQETQYF. As DNA, the CDR3 is TGCGCCAGCAGTCCCGGGTTACCCTACCAAGAGACCCAGTACTTC.

The rearrangement joins TRBV5-1 to TRBJ2-7; D is perhaps TRBD1 (5 bases). The length of the CDR3 is 15 residues. The V gene lost 0 bases and the J gene lost 0 bases, with 10 bases spanning the gap. Germline V CDR1 and CDR2: SGHRS, YFSETQ. The CDR3 bases are TGCGCCAGCAGCTTGGGGCAGGGAATCTCCTACGAGCAGTACTTC. Protein sequence: CASSLGQGISYEQYF.

The rearrangement joins TRBV6-5 to TRBJ1-1; 11 nucleotides match TRBD1. V shed 4 bases, J shed 5 bases, and the junction held 3 bases outside the gene matches. Germline values: CDR1 MNHEY, CDR2 SVGAGI. The CDR3 consists of 14 residues. In DNA form, the CDR3 reads TGTGCCAGCAGTTGGGACAGGGGGGGGACTGAAGCTTTCTTT. It specifies CASSWDRGGTEAFF.

This chain connects TRBV20-1 to TRBJ2-1, with 9 positions matching TRBD1. In germline, CDR1 is DFQATT, CDR2 SNEGSKA (reference sequence). J was trimmed by 8 bases and V by 6 bases; bases with no gene match: 2. The CDR3 extends over 11 amino acids. The CDR3 reads CSAGTGYEQFF. CDR3 DNA sequence: TGCAGTGCCGGGACAGGGTATGAGCAGTTCTTC.

V usage is TRBV7-9 and J usage is TRBJ2-7; D is possibly TRBD1 (5 bases). Trimming removed 5 bases from V and 1 base from J, with 9 bases in between. The CDR3 covers 13 residues. Germline V gene lookup returns CDR1 SEHNR and CDR2 FQNEAQ (reference sequence). The CDR3 DNA reads TGTGCCAGCAGCCCCCGACAGTCCTACGAGCAGTACTTC. Its translation is CASSPRQSYEQYF.

The chain has TRBV11-2 and TRBJ2-1, with 7 bases aligning to TRBD1. The CDR3 spans 12 residues. CDR1 and CDR2 from the germline V gene are SGHAT and FQNNGV. The junction had 2 bases not matched to a gene; V was cut back by 5 bases and J by 7 bases. CDR3 loop: CASSRQGNEQFF. DNA of the CDR3: TGTGCCAGCAGCAGACAGGGAAATGAGCAGTTCTTC.

The gene calls are TRBV30 and TRBJ2-7; D is undetermined. CDR3 length equals 10 residues. CDR1 and CDR2 (germline): GTSNPN, SVGIG (reference sequence). CDR3 coding DNA: TGTGCTTCTGGAGCTGGAAAACAGTACTTC. Translating it yields CASGAGKQYF.

V is TRBV5-4 and J is TRBJ2-3; D perhaps matches TRBD2 (5 bases). The CDR3 extends over 14 amino acids. Germline V lookup: CDR1 SGHNT, CDR2 YYREEE (reference sequence). V lost 6 bases to trimming and J lost 8 bases, with 19 bases between them. CDR3 DNA: TGTGCCAGCAACGTGGAGAGGGCAGACTCTACGCAGTATTTT. Residues: CASNVERADSTQYF.

The rearrangement joins TRBV7-9 to TRBJ1-2, with 8 positions matching TRBD1. J was trimmed by 4 bases and V by 5 bases; bases with no gene match: 6. The V gene's germline CDR1 is SEHNR and CDR2 FQNEAQ (reference sequence). This CDR3 has 14 residues. CDR3 in DNA: TGTGCCAGCAGCGACAGGGGAATCCCCTATGGCTACACCTTC. Residues: CASSDRGIPYGYTF.

The sample holds a few counts of this clone. The chain links TRBV5-4 to TRBJ2-1; perhaps TRBD1 as D (5 bases). V was shortened by 0 bases and J by 5 bases, with 12 bases between the two germline ends. The CDR3 contains 15 residues. Germline V gene lookup returns CDR1 SGHNT and CDR2 YYREEE (reference sequence). The CDR3 here is CASSLGRVMNNEQFF. The CDR3 bases are TGTGCCAGCAGCTTGGGCAGGGTTATGAACAATGAGCAGTTCTTC. Looking up the rest from reference TRBV5-4 and TRBJ2-1 gives the full variable domain: ETGVTQSPTHLIKTRGQQVTLRCSSQSGHNTVSWYQQALGQGPQFIFQYYREEENGRGNFPPRFSGLQFPNYSSELNVNALELDDSALYLCASSLGRVMNNEQFFGPGTRLTVL.